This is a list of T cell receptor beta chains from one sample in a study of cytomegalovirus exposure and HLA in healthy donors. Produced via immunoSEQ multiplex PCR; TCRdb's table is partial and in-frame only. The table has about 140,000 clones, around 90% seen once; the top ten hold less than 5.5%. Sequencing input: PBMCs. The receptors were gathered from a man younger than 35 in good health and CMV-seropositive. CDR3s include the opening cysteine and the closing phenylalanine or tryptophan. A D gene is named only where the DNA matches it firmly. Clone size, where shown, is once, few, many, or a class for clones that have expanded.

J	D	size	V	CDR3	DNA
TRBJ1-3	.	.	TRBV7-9	CASSLLIRGRVAGNTIYF	TGTGCCAGCAGCTTACTCATCAGGGGAAGAGTTGCCGGAAACACCATATATTTT
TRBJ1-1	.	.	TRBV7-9	CASSFGEGEAFF	TGTGCCAGCAGCTTTGGCGAGGGGGAGGCTTTCTTT
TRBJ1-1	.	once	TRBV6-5	CASSPGTLVRTEAFF	TGTGCCAGCAGTCCGGGAACCCTAGTGAGGACTGAAGCTTTCTTT
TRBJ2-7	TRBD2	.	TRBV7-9	CASASSGFSYEQYF	TGTGCCAGTGCGTCTAGCGGGTTCTCCTACGAGCAGTACTTC
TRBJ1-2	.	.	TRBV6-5	CASSQGSAYTF	TGTGCCAGCAGTCAGGGGTCCGCGTACACCTTC
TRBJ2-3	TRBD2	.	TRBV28	CASSSLAGGRTDTQYF	TGTGCCAGCAGTTCCCTAGCGGGGGGGCGAACAGATACGCAGTATTTT
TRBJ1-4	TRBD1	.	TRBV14	CASSPRTGNEKLFF	TGTGCCAGCAGCCCGAGGACAGGGAATGAAAAACTGTTTTTT
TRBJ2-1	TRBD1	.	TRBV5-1	CASSLGGQGTINEQFF	TGCGCCAGCAGCTTGGGGGGACAGGGGACAATAAATGAGCAGTTCTTC
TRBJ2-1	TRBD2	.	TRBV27	CASTSGLAGYNEQFF	TGTGCCAGCACCTCGGGACTAGCGGGGTACAATGAGCAGTTCTTC
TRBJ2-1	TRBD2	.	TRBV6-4	CASSDSVGAGSIEQFF	TGTGCCAGCAGTGACTCGGTCGGAGCGGGGAGTATTGAGCAGTTCTTC
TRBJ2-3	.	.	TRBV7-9	CASRLVAETSTDTQYF	TGTGCCAGCAGACTGGTGGCGGAAACTAGCACAGATACGCAGTATTTT
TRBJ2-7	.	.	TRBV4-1	CASSHLTGAYEQYF	TGCGCCAGCAGCCATCTGACAGGAGCCTACGAGCAGTACTTC
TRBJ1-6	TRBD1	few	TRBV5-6	CASSLYQGAGNSPLHF	TGTGCCAGCAGCTTGTACCAGGGGGCCGGTAATTCACCCCTCCACTTT
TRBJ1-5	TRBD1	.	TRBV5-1	CASSPGQGSNQPQHF	TGCGCCAGCAGCCCGGGACAGGGAAGCAATCAGCCCCAGCATTTT
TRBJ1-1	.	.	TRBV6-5	CASLMGLEAFF	TGTGCCAGCTTGATGGGGCTTGAAGCTTTCTTT
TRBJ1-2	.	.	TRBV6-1	CAIQDRTNYGYTF	TGTGCCATTCAGGACAGAACAAACTATGGCTACACCTTC
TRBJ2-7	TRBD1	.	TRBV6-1	CASHTSGGAGEQYF	TGTGCCAGCCACACCTCAGGGGGCGCGGGAGAGCAGTACTTC
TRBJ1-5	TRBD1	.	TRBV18	CASSPQGASNQPQHF	TGTGCCAGCTCACCACAGGGGGCTAGCAATCAGCCCCAGCATTTT
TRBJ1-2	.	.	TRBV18	CASSEGRDGYTF	TGTGCCAGCTCCGAGGGGAGGGACGGCTACACCTTC
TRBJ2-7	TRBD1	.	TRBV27	CASSLSGQGRPYEQYF	TGTGCCAGCAGTTTGTCCGGACAGGGCCGACCTTACGAGCAGTACTTC
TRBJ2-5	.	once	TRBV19	CASSAPNRYQETQYF	TGTGCCAGTAGTGCTCCGAACAGGTACCAAGAGACCCAGTACTTC
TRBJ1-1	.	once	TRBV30	CAWSDQGYTEAFF	TGTGCCTGGAGCGACCAGGGTTACACTGAAGCTTTCTTT
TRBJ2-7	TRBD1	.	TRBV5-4	CASSLRQGMEQYF	TGTGCCAGCAGCTTGCGACAGGGGATGGAGCAGTACTTC
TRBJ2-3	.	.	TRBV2	CASRLEYTQYF	TGTGCCAGCAGACTCGAATATACGCAGTATTTT
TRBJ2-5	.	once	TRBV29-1	CSVELEGRQETQYF	TGCAGCGTTGAACTGGAGGGTCGGCAAGAGACCCAGTACTTC
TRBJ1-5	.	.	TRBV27	CATRPKHRYSNQPQHF	TGTGCCACCAGACCCAAACACAGGTATAGCAATCAGCCCCAGCATTTT
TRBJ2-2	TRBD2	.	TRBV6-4	CASSDSSGGDFGELFF	TGTGCCAGCAGTGACTCGTCGGGGGGGGATTTCGGGGAGCTGTTTTTT
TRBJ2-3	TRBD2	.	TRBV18	CASSPTSGNTDTQYF	TGTGCCAGCTCACCGACTAGCGGAAACACAGATACGCAGTATTTT
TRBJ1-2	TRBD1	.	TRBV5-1	CASTSGTGGGYTF	TGCGCCAGCACCTCCGGGACAGGGGGTGGCTACACCTTC
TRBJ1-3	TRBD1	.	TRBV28	CASSLQGTSGNTIYF	TGTGCCAGCAGCTTACAGGGGACCTCTGGAAACACCATATATTTT
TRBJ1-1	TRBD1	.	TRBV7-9	CASSTNPGGGAGTEAFF	TGTGCCAGCAGCACTAACCCGGGAGGGGGCGCCGGAACTGAAGCTTTCTTT
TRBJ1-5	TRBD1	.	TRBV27	CASRPSTGNNQPQHF	TGTGCCAGCAGGCCCTCGACAGGGAACAATCAGCCCCAGCATTTT
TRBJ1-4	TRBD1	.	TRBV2	CASRRQGAEKLFF	TGTGCCAGCAGGAGACAGGGGGCTGAAAAACTGTTTTTT
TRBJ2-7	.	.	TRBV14	CASSQGTGWTEQYF	TGTGCCAGCAGCCAAGGGACGGGGTGGACTGAGCAGTACTTC
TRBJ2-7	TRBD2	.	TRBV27	CASSLIWLAGEDEQYF	TGTGCCAGCAGTTTAATTTGGCTAGCGGGAGAGGACGAGCAGTACTTC
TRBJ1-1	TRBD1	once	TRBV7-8	CASSSTGVIGTEAFF	TGTGCCAGCAGCTCGACAGGGGTGATCGGCACTGAAGCTTTCTTT
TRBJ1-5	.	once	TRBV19	CASSIGGGSGQPQHF	TGTGCCAGTAGTATCGGGGGAGGGAGCGGTCAGCCCCAGCATTTT
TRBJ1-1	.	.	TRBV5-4	CASSLSPEEAFF	TGTGCCAGCAGCTTAAGTCCGGAGGAAGCTTTCTTT
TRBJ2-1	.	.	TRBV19	CASSIGGLVNNEQFF	TGTGCCAGTAGTATAGGGGGACTGGTTAACAATGAGCAGTTCTTC